These 9 T cell receptor beta chains came from one sample sequenced in a study of cytotoxic CD8 clonotypes in ibrutinib-treated CLL. Using immunoSEQ multiplex PCR, the repertoire was profiled, and TCRdb retains in-frame clones only, with some absent. The data hold about 200,000 clones, with 70% to 75% observed a single time. The starting material was PBMCs, obtained after 12 months of ibrutinib treatment. These TCRs come from a human donor with chronic lymphocytic leukemia.

The V gene is TRBV29-1, the J gene TRBJ2-7; 10 positions agree with TRBD2. J was trimmed by 2 bases and V by 4 bases; bases with no gene match: 5. Germline lookup yields CDR1 SQVTM and CDR2 ANQGSEA. CDR3 length: 14 amino acids. CDR3 protein: CSVVGTSDTYEQYF. CDR3 in DNA: TGCAGCGTTGTAGGGACTAGCGATACCTACGAGCAGTACTTC.

The V call is TRBV5-1, the J call TRBJ1-4; D is perhaps TRBD1 (6 bases). This CDR3 comprises 14 residues. Germline assignment: CDR1 SGHRS and CDR2 YFSETQ. The V end was cut by 2 bases, the J end by 5 bases, with 10 bases between. CDR3 protein: CASSLQGRNEKLFF. DNA of the CDR3: TGCGCCAGCAGCTTACAGGGCAGGAATGAAAAACTGTTTTTT.

This clone was recorded once. CDR3 residues: CSVPMNDYTDTQYF. The CDR3 DNA follows: TGCAGCGTTCCAATGAACGACTACACAGATACGCAGTATTTT. The J gene is TRBJ2-3, the V gene TRBV29-1, with D maybe TRBD2 (5 bases). The CDR3 runs to 14 residues. CDR1 SQVTM and CDR2 ANQGSEA come from the germline V gene. V shed 5 bases and J shed 2 bases, with 14 bases lying between them.

This clone was seen more than once but under ten times. The chain uses TRBV7-8 and TRBJ1-5; D is perhaps TRBD1 (6 bases). V dropped 5 bases and J dropped 0 bases, with 17 bases sitting between them. CDR1 and CDR2 from the germline V gene are SGHVS and FQNEAQ. The CDR3 has 17 residues. CDR3 amino acids: CASSPAPGHLSNQPQHF. CDR3 nucleotides: TGTGCCAGCAGCCCGGCCCCGGGACATCTTAGCAATCAGCCCCAGCATTTT.

The rearrangement joins TRBV7-2 to TRBJ1-1; tentatively, D is TRBD1 (6 bases). Germline CDR1 reads SGHTA; CDR2 reads FQGNSA. CDR3 length equals 14 residues. Trimming stripped 7 bases from V and 0 bases from J, with 12 bases between. The CDR3 is CASNQGSLNTEAFF. CDR3 sequence (DNA): TGTGCCAGCAACCAGGGGTCCTTGAACACTGAAGCTTTCTTT.

J is TRBJ1-1 and V is TRBV6-5, with D unresolved. CDR1 and CDR2 from the germline V gene are MNHEY and SVGAGI. Trimming cost V 0 bases and J 0 bases, with 8 bases left between them. This CDR3 has 15 residues. The CDR3 nucleotides are TGTGCCAGCAGTTACTCGAGCAGAATGAACACTGAAGCTTTCTTT. It is translated as CASSYSSRMNTEAFF.

V and J are TRBV9 and TRBJ2-1, with unresolved D. The CDR3 has 14 residues. The V end was cut by 0 bases, the J end by 8 bases, with 12 bases between. Germline CDR1 SGDLS, CDR2 YYNGEE. This chain's CDR3 is CASSVGERGHEQFF. DNA for the CDR3: TGTGCCAGCAGCGTAGGTGAACGAGGTCATGAGCAGTTCTTC.

The V gene is TRBV11-2, the J gene TRBJ2-7; 7 nucleotides agree with TRBD2. V lost 5 bases, J lost 1 base, and 2 bases stayed unmatched. Germline lookup yields CDR1 SGHAT and CDR2 FQNNGV. This CDR3 is built from 13 residues. The CDR3 loop reads CASSLGGSYEQYF. The CDR3 DNA is TGTGCCAGCAGCCTCGGGGGGTCCTACGAGCAGTACTTC.

In this sample, this clone turned up a few times. V is TRBV30 and J is TRBJ1-1; the D is unclear. The germline V gene has CDR1 GTSNPN and CDR2 SVGIG (reference sequence). This CDR3 spans 13 amino acids. Trimming left V 3 bases short and J 0 bases short, with 8 bases between. The CDR3 nucleotides are TGTGCCTGGAGGACCGCAATGAACACTGAAGCTTTCTTT. Amino acid sequence: CAWRTAMNTEAFF. Using reference TRBV30 and TRBJ1-1 for the parts outside the CDR3, the full variable domain is SQTIHQWPATLVQPVGSPLSLECTVEGTSNPNLYWYRQAAGRGLQLLFYSVGIGQISSEVPQNLSASRPQDRQFILSSKKLLLSDSGFYLCAWRTAMNTEAFFGQGTRLTVV.